Each of the 28 T cell receptor beta chains below was sequenced from the same sample in a study of identical twins. TCRdb re-derived calls from the 5' RACE reads in MiXCR, one entry per CDR3 protein. Among approximately 300,000 distinct CDR3 sequences listed, 7.5% to 9.5% were seen once. These sequences were also reported in another study, on yellow fever vaccine responses in identical twins.

The sequencing sample was made of CD8+ T cells sorted from blood. The receptor source for this set is a woman under 30 in good health.

This clonotype was detected ten times or more. This chain links TRBV7-8 with TRBJ2-3, with a possible D match to TRBD1 (5 bases). V dropped 4 bases and J dropped 2 bases, with 16 bases sitting between them. The CDR3 has 16 amino acids. Per the germline V gene, CDR1 is SGHVS and CDR2 is FQNEAQ. CDR3 protein: CASSSPRQGYTDTQYF. The CDR3 nucleotides read TGTGCCAGCAGCTCCCCCAGGCAGGGTTACACAGATACGCAGTATTTT.

V and J are TRBV4-1 and TRBJ2-5; D remains ambiguous. Germline V gene data show CDR1 as MGHRA and CDR2 as YSYEKL. Trimming pared 0 bases from V and 2 bases from J, leaving 7 bases between. The CDR3 has 14 residues. This CDR3 reads CASSQDSGQETQYF. In DNA form, the CDR3 reads TGCGCCAGCAGCCAAGATTCCGGGCAAGAGACCCAGTACTTC.

This clonotype has at least ten counts. V gene TRBV7-9 combines with J gene TRBJ1-6; 9 bases match TRBD1. Trimming removed 4 bases from V and 9 bases from J; junction bases left unmatched: 7. The CDR3 has 15 amino acids. In germline, CDR1 is SEHNR, CDR2 FQNEAQ (reference sequence). The CDR3 DNA reads TGTGCCAGCAGCTCTCTACAGGGGGCGGGTTCACCCCTCCACTTT. Translation gives CASSSLQGAGSPLHF.

The table lists this clonotype with many counts. The CDR3 spells CASSTYRDEQFF. The CDR3 DNA sequence: TGTGCCAGTAGTACCTACAGGGATGAGCAGTTCTTC. The chain carries TRBV19 and TRBJ2-1; D might be TRBD1 (6 bases). The CDR3 spans 12 residues. Deletions cut 4 bases from V and 8 bases from J, with 9 bases between. Germline-derived CDR1 and CDR2 are LNHDA and SQIVND (reference sequence).

This clonotype was seen many times. The chain recombines TRBV9 with TRBJ1-1; weak D call: TRBD1 (5 bases). The V end was cut by 4 bases, the J end by 4 bases, with 8 bases between. This CDR3 has 12 residues. CDR1 and CDR2 (germline): SGDLS, YYNGEE. In DNA, the CDR3 is TGTGCCAGCAGCCTCAGGGCCACTGAAGCTTTCTTT. It encodes CASSLRATEAFF. The variable domain in full, completed from reference TRBV9 and TRBJ1-1, reads DSGVTQTPKHLITATGQRVTLRCSPRSGDLSVYWYQQSLDQGLQFLIQYYNGEERAKGNILERFSAQQFPDLHSELNLSSLELGDSALYFCASSLRATEAFFGQGTRLTVV.

The rearrangement joins TRBV9 to TRBJ2-3, with 7 bases matching TRBD2. Germline loops: CDR1 SGDLS, CDR2 YYNGEE. V trimming: 3 bases; J trimming: 2 bases; junction bases outside the gene matches: 12. The length of the CDR3 is 17 residues. CDR3 loop: CASSGGEGPLPTDTQYF. Here the CDR3 DNA reads TGTGCCAGCAGCGGGGGGGAGGGCCCCCTTCCCACAGATACGCAGTATTTT.

This clonotype was seen more than once but under ten times. The chain links TRBV30 to TRBJ1-1; D call uncertain. This CDR3 comprises 13 residues. Trimming removed 0 bases at V and 5 bases at J, with 10 bases between. CDR1 and CDR2 from the germline V gene are GTSNPN and SVGIG (reference sequence). The CDR3 spells CAWSVLRGTEAFF. In DNA, the CDR3 is TGTGCCTGGAGTGTATTAAGAGGGACTGAAGCTTTCTTT.

This clonotype has more than one count but fewer than ten. CDR3 protein: CASTPGLAGEGEAKNIQYF. For the CDR3, the DNA is TGTGCCAGCACCCCTGGACTAGCGGGAGAGGGGGAGGCCAAAAACATTCAGTACTTC. The chain carries TRBV27 and TRBJ2-4; TRBD2 agrees at 13 bases. The trim removed 7 bases at V and 1 base at J, leaving 13 bases unmatched. The CDR3 totals 19 residues. Germline CDR1 and CDR2: MNHEY and SMNVEV (reference sequence).

This clonotype appeared a few times. J is TRBJ2-3 and V is TRBV7-8; D might be TRBD2 (5 bases). This CDR3 region has 14 residues. V gave up 4 bases and J gave up 4 bases, with 12 bases separating them. CDR1 and CDR2 (germline): SGHVS, FQNEAQ. The chain's CDR3 is CASSSLIAPDTQYF. The CDR3 DNA reads TGTGCCAGCAGCTCCCTCATAGCGCCAGATACGCAGTATTTT.

This clonotype was seen more than once but under ten times. The chain uses TRBV9 and TRBJ2-1; 7 bases align to TRBD2. The V and J ends lost 1 base and 2 bases, in that order; junction bases with no gene match: 12. CDR1 is SGDLS, CDR2 YYNGEE, per germline. The CDR3 length is 18 residues. As DNA, the CDR3 is TGTGCCAGCAGCGTATGGGCCCAATCAGCGGGACCCTACAATGAGCAGTTCTTC. Protein: CASSVWAQSAGPYNEQFF.

This clonotype turned up a few times. The chain combines TRBV30 with TRBJ2-2; 13 bases line up with TRBD2. Germline CDR1 is GTSNPN and CDR2 is SVGIG (reference sequence). V shed 5 bases, J shed 4 bases, and the junction held 4 bases outside the gene matches. The CDR3 loop spans 15 amino acids. In nucleotides, the CDR3 is TGTGCCTGGGGACTAGCGGGAGTCGGCACCGGGGAGCTGTTTTTT. It translates to CAWGLAGVGTGELFF.

This clonotype turned up a few times. The chain couples TRBV7-9 to TRBJ2-1, with 9 bases aligning to TRBD1. Losses at the gene ends were 5 bases for V and 8 bases for J; bases not matched to a gene: 10. The germline V gene has CDR1 SEHNR and CDR2 FQNEAQ (reference sequence). The CDR3 sequence is 15 residues long. The CDR3 nucleotides read TGTGCCAGCAGCGCGCGGGACAGGGTGTTCTATGAGCAGTTCTTC. Translated: CASSARDRVFYEQFF. Filled out from reference TRBV7-9 and TRBJ2-1, the complete variable domain reads DTGVSQNPRHKITKRGQNVTFRCDPISEHNRLYWYRQTLGQGPEFLTYFQNEAQLEKSRLLSDRFSAERPKGSFSTLEIQRTEQGDSAMYLCASSARDRVFYEQFFGPGTRLTVL.

There are many counts of this clonotype. The chain combines TRBV24-1 with TRBJ2-7; D uncertain. Per germline, CDR1 KGHDR and CDR2 SFDVKD. V was trimmed by 4 bases and J by 4 bases, leaving 13 bases between them. This CDR3 has 14 residues. The chain's CDR3 is CATSDGPARYEQYF. The DNA of the CDR3 is TGTGCCACCAGTGACGGGCCAGCAAGGTACGAGCAGTACTTC.

In the case of this clonotype: This could be a read error, since a much larger clone is one nucleotide away. This sequence joins TRBV20-1 and TRBJ2-1; TRBD2 matches at 11 bases. J was trimmed by 12 bases and V by 5 bases; bases with no gene match: 18. Per the germline V gene, CDR1 is DFQATT and CDR2 is SNEGSKA (reference sequence). The CDR3 has 16 residues. CDR3 region: CSAVLLLASGRSGQFF. DNA of the CDR3: TGCAGTGCTGTCCTCCTTCTGGCTAGCGGGAGGTCTGGGCAGTTCTTC.

The chain employs TRBV7-2 and TRBJ2-5; possible D gene TRBD2, 7 bases. The CDR3 is 14 residues long. V was clipped by 3 bases and J by 5 bases, with 13 bases between them. Germline loops: CDR1 SGHTA, CDR2 FQGNSA. CDR3 bases: TGTGCCAGCAGCTTCCTGGGGGGGCCGGAGACCCAGTACTTC. As protein: CASSFLGGPETQYF.

There are a few counts of this clonotype. V and J are TRBV5-1 and TRBJ1-1; possibly TRBD1 for D (6 bases). V lost 2 bases and J 5 bases, leaving 16 bases between the germline ends. CDR1 is SGHRS and CDR2 is YFSETQ in the germline V gene. This CDR3 contains 15 residues. In DNA form, the CDR3 reads TGCGCCAGCAGCTTACCCCAGGGGATGGGGACTGAAGCTTTCTTT. It encodes CASSLPQGMGTEAFF.

The table lists this clonotype with many counts. The rearrangement uses TRBV27 and TRBJ2-7; no reliable D call. The V end lost 8 bases, the J end lost 4 bases, and 9 bases lay between the germline ends. This CDR3 contains 11 residues. Germline CDR1 MNHEY, CDR2 SMNVEV (reference sequence). The CDR3: CASGEQYEQYF. The CDR3 DNA follows: TGTGCCAGCGGTGAGCAGTACGAGCAGTACTTC.

This clonotype was seen a few times. This chain's CDR3 is CASSPRRAESTDTQYF. CDR3 nucleotides: TGTGCCAGCTCACCACGACGGGCCGAGAGCACAGATACGCAGTATTTT. The rearrangement joins TRBV18 to TRBJ2-3; D gene ambiguous. V lost 1 base to trimming and J lost 0 bases, with 11 bases between them. CDR3 size: 16 residues. Germline V gives CDR1 KGHSH, CDR2 LQKENI.

This clonotype came up many times. This chain uses TRBV7-9 with TRBJ2-4, with D perhaps assigned TRBD1 or TRBD2 (5 bases each). CDR1 and CDR2 (germline): SEHNR, FQNEAQ (reference sequence). This CDR3 region has 15 residues. V was clipped by 4 bases and J by 4 bases, with 14 bases between them. The DNA of the CDR3 is TGTGCCAGCAGCTGGGACCTAACTTCTAAAAACATTCAGTACTTC. Protein product: CASSWDLTSKNIQYF.

The chain employs TRBV10-3 and TRBJ1-1; 7 bases fit TRBD1. V lost 0 bases, J lost 0 bases, and 1 base stayed unmatched. The CDR3 has 15 residues. Germline values: CDR1 ENHRY, CDR2 SYGVKD. CDR3 in amino acids: CAISESTGLNTEAFF. The CDR3, as DNA: TGTGCCATCAGTGAGTCGACAGGGTTGAACACTGAAGCTTTCTTT.

V gene TRBV6-5 combines with J gene TRBJ2-1, with 7 bases aligning to TRBD1. The V and J ends lost 0 bases and 4 bases, in that order; junction bases with no gene match: 6. The germline V gene encodes CDR1 MNHEY and CDR2 SVGAGI. This CDR3 has 16 residues. The CDR3: CASSYSRGLQYNEQFF. In DNA form, the CDR3 reads TGTGCCAGCAGTTACTCGAGGGGGCTTCAATACAATGAGCAGTTCTTC.

This clonotype turned up a few times. The gene calls are TRBV20-1 and TRBJ2-5; D remains unclear. This CDR3 contains 10 residues. Germline values: CDR1 DFQATT, CDR2 SNEGSKA (reference sequence). Trimming removed 3 bases at V and 5 bases at J, with 4 bases between. The CDR3 spells CSARVETQYF. DNA for the CDR3: TGCAGTGCTAGGGTGGAGACCCAGTACTTC.

This clonotype was counted a few times. The gene calls are TRBV11-2 and TRBJ2-2; 9 nucleotides line up with TRBD1. The V segment lost 5 bases and the J segment 3 bases; nucleotides outside the gene matches: 7. The CDR3 length is 16 residues. CDR1 SGHAT and CDR2 FQNNGV come from the germline V gene. This CDR3 reads CASSTPGQGYTGELFF. The CDR3 nucleotides read TGTGCCAGCAGCACCCCGGGACAGGGTTACACCGGGGAGCTGTTTTTT.

This clonotype was counted at least ten times. This rearrangement joins TRBV6-1 to TRBJ1-5; 8 bases map to TRBD1. The CDR3 extends over 16 amino acids. Germline V CDR1 and CDR2: MNHNS, SASEGT. Trimming cost V 6 bases and J 3 bases; bases outside gene matches: 10. CDR3 DNA: TGTGCCAGCAGAGGACAGGGCCAGGGGAACAATCAGCCCCAGCATTTT. Amino acid sequence: CASRGQGQGNNQPQHF.

This clonotype came up many times. This chain joins TRBV4-2 and TRBJ2-5; no definite D call. V was cut by 0 bases and J by 4 bases, with 9 bases left in between. Germline CDR1 LGHNA, CDR2 YNFKEQ. The CDR3 has 14 amino acids. This CDR3 is CASSQERSGETQYF. DNA for the CDR3: TGTGCCAGCAGCCAAGAGCGAAGTGGAGAGACCCAGTACTTC.

Remarks on this clonotype: A much larger clone differs by one base, so this may be a read error. V usage is TRBV4-3 and J usage is TRBJ2-1, with D perhaps given as TRBD1 or TRBD2 (5 bases each). Germline V gives CDR1 LGHNA, CDR2 YSLEER. This CDR3 is built from 19 residues. The CDR3 DNA follows: TGCGACAGCAGCCAAGATGGGGGATGGGGCGGAAGCTCCTACAATGAGCAGTTCTTC. It encodes CDSSQDGGWGGSSYNEQFF.

This clonotype was found a few times. The chain employs TRBV12-3 or TRBV12-4 and TRBJ2-7; D unclear. V gave up 5 bases and J gave up 3 bases, with 11 bases separating them. This CDR3 is built from 13 residues. The CDR3: CASSPGRNYEQYF. In nucleotides, the CDR3 is TGTGCCAGCAGTCCAGGACGGAACTACGAGCAGTACTTC.

V is TRBV6-2 or TRBV6-3 and J is TRBJ2-7; D remains ambiguous. This CDR3 comprises 13 residues. Trimming removed 5 bases at V and 1 base at J, with 9 bases between. Germline CDR1 reads MNHEY; CDR2 reads SVGEGT. The CDR3 protein is CASSIVDSYEQYF. As DNA, the CDR3 is TGTGCCAGCAGTATTGTGGATTCCTACGAGCAGTACTTC.